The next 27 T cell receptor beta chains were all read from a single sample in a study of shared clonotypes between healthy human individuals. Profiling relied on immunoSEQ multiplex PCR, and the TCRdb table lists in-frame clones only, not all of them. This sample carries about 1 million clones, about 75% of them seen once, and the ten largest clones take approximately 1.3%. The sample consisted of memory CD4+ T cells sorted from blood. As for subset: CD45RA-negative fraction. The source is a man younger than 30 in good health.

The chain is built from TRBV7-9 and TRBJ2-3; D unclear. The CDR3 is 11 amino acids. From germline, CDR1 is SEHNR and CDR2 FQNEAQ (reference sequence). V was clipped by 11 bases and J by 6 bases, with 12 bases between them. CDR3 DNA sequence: TGTGCCGGGGAACTTGTGGATACGCAGTATTTT. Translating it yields CAGELVDTQYF.

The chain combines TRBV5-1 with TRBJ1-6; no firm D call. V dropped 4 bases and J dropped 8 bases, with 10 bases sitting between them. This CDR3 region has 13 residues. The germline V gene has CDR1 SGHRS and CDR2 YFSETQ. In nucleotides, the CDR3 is TGCGCCAGCAGCGCTTCAGGAGATTCACCCCTCCACTTT. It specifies CASSASGDSPLHF.

CDR3 loop: CASRGIAGGAQYF. DNA of the CDR3: TGCGCCAGCAGGGGCATTGCGGGAGGAGCACAATATTTT. The chain uses TRBV5-1 and TRBJ2-3, with TRBD2 matching over 8 bases. Trimming cost V 5 bases and J 15 bases; bases outside gene matches: 14. CDR1 and CDR2 (germline): SGHRS, YFSETQ. This CDR3 is built from 13 residues.

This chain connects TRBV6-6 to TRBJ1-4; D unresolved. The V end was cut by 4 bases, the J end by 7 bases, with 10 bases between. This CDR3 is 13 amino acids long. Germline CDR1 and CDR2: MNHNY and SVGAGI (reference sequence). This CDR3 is CASSSTLGEKLFF. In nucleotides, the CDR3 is TGTGCCAGCAGTTCCACTTTGGGTGAAAAACTGTTTTTT.

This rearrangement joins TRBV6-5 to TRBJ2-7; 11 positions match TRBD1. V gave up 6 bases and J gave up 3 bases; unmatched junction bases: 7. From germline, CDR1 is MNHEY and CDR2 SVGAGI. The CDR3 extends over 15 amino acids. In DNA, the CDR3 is TGTGCCAGCAGCCCCGGGACAGGGGGTTACTACGAGCAGTACTTC. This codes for CASSPGTGGYYEQYF.

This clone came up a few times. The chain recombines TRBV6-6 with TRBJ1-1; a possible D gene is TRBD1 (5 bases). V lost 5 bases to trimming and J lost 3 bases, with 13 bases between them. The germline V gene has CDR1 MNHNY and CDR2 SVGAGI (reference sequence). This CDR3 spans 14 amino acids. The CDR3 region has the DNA TGTGCCAGCAGTCGGAGGGGAGCAGACACTGAAGCTTTCTTT. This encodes CASSRRGADTEAFF.

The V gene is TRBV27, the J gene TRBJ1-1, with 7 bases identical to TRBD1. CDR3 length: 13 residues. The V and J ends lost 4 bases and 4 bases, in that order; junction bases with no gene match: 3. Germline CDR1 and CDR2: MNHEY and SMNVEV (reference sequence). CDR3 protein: CASSSRGFTEAFF. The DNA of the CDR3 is TGTGCCAGCAGTTCCAGGGGGTTCACTGAAGCTTTCTTT.

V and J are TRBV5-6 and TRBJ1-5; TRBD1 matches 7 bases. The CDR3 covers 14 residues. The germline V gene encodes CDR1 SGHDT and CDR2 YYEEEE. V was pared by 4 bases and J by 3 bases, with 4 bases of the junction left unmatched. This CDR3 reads CASSAGQANQPQHF. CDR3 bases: TGTGCCAGCAGCGCAGGACAGGCCAATCAGCCCCAGCATTTT.

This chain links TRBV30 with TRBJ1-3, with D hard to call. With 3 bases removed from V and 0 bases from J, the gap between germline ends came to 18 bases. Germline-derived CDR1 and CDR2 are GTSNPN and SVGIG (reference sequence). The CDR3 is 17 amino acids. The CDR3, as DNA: TGTGCCTGGAGACCCCTATTCTCAGGCAACTCTGGAAACACCATATATTTT. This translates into CAWRPLFSGNSGNTIYF.

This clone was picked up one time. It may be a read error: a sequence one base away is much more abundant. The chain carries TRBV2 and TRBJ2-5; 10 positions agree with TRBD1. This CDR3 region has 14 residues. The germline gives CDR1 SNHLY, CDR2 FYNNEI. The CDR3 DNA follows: TGTGCCAGTGGTAGACAGGGGGCGTCAGAGGCCCAGTACTTC. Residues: CASGRQGASEAQYF. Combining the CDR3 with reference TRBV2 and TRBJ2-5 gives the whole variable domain EPEVTQTPSHQVTQMGQEVILRCVPISNHLYFYWYRQILGQKVEFLVSFYNNEISEKSEIFDDQFSVERPDGSNFTLKIRSTKLEDSAMYFCASGRQGASEAQYFGPGTRLLVL.

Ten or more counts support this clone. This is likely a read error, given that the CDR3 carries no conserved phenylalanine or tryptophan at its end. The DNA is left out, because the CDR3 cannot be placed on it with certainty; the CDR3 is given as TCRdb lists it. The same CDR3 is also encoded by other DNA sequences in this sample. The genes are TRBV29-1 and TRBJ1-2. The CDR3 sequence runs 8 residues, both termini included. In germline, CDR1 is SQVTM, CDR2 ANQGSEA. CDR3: CSVEFGIG.

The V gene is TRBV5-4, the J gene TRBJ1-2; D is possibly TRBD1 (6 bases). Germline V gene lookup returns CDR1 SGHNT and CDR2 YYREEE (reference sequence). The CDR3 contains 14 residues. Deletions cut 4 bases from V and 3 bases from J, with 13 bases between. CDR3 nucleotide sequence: TGTGCCAGCAGCCGAGACAGGTGGGACTATGGCTACACCTTC. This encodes CASSRDRWDYGYTF. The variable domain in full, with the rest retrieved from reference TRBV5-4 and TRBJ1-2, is ETGVTQSPTHLIKTRGQQVTLRCSSQSGHNTVSWYQQALGQGPQFIFQYYREEENGRGNFPPRFSGLQFPNYSSELNVNALELDDSALYLCASSRDRWDYGYTFGSGTRLTVV.

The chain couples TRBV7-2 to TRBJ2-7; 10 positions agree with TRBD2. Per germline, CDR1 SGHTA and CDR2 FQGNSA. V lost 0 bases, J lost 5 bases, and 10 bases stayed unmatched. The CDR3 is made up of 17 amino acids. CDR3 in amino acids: CASSLAIMLAGVNEQYF. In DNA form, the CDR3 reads TGTGCCAGCAGCTTAGCGATAATGCTAGCGGGAGTCAACGAGCAGTACTTC.

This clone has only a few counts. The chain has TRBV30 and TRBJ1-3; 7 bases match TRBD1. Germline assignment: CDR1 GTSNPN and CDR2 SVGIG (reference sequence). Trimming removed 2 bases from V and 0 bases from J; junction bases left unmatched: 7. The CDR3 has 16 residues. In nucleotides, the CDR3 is TGTGCCTGGAGTCGGGGAACAGGGGCCTCTGGAAACACCATATATTTT. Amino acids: CAWSRGTGASGNTIYF.

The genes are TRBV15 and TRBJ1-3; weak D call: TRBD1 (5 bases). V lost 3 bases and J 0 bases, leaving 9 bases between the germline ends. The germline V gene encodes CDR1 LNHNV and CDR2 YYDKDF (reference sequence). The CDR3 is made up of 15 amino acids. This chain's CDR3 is CATSRSGGSGNTIYF. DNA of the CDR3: TGTGCCACCAGCAGGTCTGGGGGCTCTGGAAACACCATATATTTT.

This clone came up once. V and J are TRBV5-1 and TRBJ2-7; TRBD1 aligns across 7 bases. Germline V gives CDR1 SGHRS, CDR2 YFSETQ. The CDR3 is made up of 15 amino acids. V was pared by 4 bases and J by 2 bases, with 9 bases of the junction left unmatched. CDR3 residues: CASSPRQGEAYEQYF. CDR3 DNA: TGCGCCAGCAGCCCGAGACAGGGTGAGGCCTACGAGCAGTACTTC.

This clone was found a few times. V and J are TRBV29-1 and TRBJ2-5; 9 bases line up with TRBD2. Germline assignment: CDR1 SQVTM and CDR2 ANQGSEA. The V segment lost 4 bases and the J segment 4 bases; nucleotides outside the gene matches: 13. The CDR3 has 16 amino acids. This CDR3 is CSVALSGRGGRETQYF. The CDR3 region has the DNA TGCAGCGTTGCGCTTTCCGGGCGGGGGGGCCGAGAGACCCAGTACTTC.

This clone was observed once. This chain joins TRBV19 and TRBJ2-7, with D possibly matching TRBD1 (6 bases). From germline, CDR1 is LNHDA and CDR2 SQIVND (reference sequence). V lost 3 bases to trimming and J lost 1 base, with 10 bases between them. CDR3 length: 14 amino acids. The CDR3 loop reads CASSITGQSYEQYF. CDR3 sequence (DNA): TGTGCCAGTAGTATTACGGGACAATCCTACGAGCAGTACTTC.

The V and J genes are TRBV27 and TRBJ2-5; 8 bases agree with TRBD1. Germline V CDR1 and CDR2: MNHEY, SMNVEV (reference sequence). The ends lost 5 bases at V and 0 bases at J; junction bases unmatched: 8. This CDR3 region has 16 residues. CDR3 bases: TGTGCCAGCAGTCCATACAGGGGGGTGGACCAAGAGACCCAGTACTTC. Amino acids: CASSPYRGVDQETQYF.

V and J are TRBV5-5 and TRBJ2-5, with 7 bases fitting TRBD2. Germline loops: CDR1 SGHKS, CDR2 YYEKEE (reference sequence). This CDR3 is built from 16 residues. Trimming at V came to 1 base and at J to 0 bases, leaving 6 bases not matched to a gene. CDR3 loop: CASSLLLAAYQETQYF. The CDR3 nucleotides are TGTGCCAGCAGCTTGCTCCTAGCGGCCTACCAAGAGACCCAGTACTTC.

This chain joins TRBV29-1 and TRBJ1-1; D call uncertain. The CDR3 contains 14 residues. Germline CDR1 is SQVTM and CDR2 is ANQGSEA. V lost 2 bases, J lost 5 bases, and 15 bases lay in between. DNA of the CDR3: TGCAGCGTTGAAACGGCCCGATCTGGGACTGAAGCTTTCTTT. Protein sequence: CSVETARSGTEAFF.

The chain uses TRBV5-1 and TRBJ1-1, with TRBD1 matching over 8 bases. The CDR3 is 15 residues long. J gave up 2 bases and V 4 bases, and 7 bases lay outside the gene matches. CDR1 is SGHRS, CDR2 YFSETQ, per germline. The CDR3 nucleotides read TGCGCCAGCAGCGGCAGGACAGGGCCTAACACTGAAGCTTTCTTT. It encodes CASSGRTGPNTEAFF.

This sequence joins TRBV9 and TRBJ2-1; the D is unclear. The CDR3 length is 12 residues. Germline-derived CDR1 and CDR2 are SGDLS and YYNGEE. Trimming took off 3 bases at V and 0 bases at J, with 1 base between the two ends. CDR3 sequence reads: CASSASYNEQFF. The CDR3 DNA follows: TGTGCCAGCAGCGCCTCCTACAATGAGCAGTTCTTC.

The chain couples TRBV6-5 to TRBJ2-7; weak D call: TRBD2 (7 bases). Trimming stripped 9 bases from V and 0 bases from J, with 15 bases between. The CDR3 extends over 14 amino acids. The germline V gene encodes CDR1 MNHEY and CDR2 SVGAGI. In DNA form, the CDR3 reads TGTGCCAGTCGGCGGGGAGGGGGCTCCTACGAGCAGTACTTC. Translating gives CASRRGGGSYEQYF.

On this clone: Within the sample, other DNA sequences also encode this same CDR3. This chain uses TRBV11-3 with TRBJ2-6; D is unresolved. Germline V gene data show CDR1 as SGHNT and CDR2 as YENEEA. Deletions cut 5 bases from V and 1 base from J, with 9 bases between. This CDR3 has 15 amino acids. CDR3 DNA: TGTGCCAGCAGCCCCGGTGGGTCTGGGGCCAACGTCCTGACTTTC. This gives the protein CASSPGGSGANVLTF.

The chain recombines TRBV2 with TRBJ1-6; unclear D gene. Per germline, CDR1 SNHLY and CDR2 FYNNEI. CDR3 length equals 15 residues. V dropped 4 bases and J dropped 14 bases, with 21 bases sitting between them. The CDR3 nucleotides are TGTGCCAGCAGTGTTGGTGTTGCAGGAGCTTCGGCCCTCCACTTT. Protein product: CASSVGVAGASALHF.

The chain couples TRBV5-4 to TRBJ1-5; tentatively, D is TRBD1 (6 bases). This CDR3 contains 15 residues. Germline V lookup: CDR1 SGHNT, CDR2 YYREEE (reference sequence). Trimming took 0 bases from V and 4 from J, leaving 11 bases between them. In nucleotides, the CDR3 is TGTGCCAGCAGCTTGGACAGGGCTGTTAATCAGCCCCAGCATTTT. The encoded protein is CASSLDRAVNQPQHF. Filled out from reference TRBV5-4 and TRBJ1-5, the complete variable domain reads ETGVTQSPTHLIKTRGQQVTLRCSSQSGHNTVSWYQQALGQGPQFIFQYYREEENGRGNFPPRFSGLQFPNYSSELNVNALELDDSALYLCASSLDRAVNQPQHFGDGTRLSIL.